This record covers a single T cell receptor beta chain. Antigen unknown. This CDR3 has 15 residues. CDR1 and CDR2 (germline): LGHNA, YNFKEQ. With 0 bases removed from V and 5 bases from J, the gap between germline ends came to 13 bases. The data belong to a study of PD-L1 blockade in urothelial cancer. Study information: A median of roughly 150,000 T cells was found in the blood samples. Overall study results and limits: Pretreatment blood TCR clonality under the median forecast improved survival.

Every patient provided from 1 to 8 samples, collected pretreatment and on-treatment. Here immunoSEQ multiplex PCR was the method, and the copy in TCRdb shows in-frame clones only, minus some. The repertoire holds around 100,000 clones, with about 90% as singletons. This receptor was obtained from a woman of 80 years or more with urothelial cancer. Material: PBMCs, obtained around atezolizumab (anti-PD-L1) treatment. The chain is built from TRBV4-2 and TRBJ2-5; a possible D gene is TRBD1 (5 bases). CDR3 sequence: CASSQDSQGGETQYF. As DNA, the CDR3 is TGTGCCAGCAGCCAAGATTCCCAGGGCGGTGAGACCCAGTACTTC.